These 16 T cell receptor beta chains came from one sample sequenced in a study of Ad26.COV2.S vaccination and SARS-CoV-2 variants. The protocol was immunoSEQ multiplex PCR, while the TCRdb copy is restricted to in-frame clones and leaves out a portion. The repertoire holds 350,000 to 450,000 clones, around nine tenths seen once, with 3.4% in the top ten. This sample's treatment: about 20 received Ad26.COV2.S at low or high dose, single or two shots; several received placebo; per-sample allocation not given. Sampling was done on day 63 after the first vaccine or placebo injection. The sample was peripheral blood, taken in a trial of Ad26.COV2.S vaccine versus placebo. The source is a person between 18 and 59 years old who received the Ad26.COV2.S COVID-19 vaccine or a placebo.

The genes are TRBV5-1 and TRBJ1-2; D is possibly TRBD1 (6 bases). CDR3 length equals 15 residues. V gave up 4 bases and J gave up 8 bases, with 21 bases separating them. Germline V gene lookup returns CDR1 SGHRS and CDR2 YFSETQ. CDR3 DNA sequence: TGCGCCAGCAGCCTCAGACAGGAGCAAGGTCGGGGCTACACCTTC. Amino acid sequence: CASSLRQEQGRGYTF.

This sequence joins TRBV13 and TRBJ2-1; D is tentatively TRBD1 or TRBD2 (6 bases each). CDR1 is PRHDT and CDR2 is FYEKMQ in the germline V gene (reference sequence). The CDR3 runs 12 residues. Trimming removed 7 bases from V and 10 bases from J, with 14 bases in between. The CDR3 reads CASNLDSGEQFF. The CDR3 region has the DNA TGTGCCAGCAACTTGGACAGCGGGGAGCAGTTCTTC.

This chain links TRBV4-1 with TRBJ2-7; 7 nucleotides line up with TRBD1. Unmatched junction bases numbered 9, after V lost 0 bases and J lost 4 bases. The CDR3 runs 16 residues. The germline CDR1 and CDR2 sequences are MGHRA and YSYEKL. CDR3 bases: TGCGCCAGCAGCCAAGAAGGAAAGGGGGCGGCGTACGAGCAGTACTTC. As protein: CASSQEGKGAAYEQYF.

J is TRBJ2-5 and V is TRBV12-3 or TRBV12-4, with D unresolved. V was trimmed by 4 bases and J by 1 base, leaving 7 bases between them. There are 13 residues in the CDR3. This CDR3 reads CASSWGLQETQYF. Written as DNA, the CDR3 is TGTGCCAGCAGTTGGGGTCTCCAAGAGACCCAGTACTTC.

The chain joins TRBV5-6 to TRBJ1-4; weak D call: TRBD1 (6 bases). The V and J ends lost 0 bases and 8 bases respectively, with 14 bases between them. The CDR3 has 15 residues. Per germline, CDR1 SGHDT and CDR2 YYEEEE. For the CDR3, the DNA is TGTGCCAGCAGCTTGGGACAGGTGCGACGGGAAAAACTGTTTTTT. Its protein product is CASSLGQVRREKLFF.

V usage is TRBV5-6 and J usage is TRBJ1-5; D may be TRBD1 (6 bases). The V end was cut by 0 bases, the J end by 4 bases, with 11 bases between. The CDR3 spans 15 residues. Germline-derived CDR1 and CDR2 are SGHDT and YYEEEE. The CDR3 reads CASSLVKQGNQPQHF. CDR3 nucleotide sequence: TGTGCCAGCAGCTTGGTAAAACAGGGAAATCAGCCCCAGCATTTT.

The CDR3: CASSKSVLAGDQETQYF. Here the CDR3 DNA reads TGTGCCAGCAGCAAAAGCGTTCTAGCGGGGGACCAAGAGACCCAGTACTTC. The chain combines TRBV21-1 with TRBJ2-5; TRBD2, as called in the table, went unchecked against the DNA. TRBV21-1 constitutes a pseudogene. The CDR3 sequence is 17 residues long.

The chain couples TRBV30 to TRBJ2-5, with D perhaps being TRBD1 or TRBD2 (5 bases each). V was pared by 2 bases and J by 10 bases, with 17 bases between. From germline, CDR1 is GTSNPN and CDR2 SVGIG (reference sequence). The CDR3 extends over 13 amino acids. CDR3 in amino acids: CAWSRGLRGDQYF. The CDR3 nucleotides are TGTGCCTGGAGTCGCGGACTCCGAGGGGACCAGTACTTC.

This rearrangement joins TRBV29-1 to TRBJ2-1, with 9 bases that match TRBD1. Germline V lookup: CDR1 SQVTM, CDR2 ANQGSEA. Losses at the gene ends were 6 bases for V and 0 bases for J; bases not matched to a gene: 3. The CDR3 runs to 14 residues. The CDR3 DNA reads TGCAGCGTGACAGGGGGGAGCTCCTACAATGAGCAGTTCTTC. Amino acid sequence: CSVTGGSSYNEQFF.

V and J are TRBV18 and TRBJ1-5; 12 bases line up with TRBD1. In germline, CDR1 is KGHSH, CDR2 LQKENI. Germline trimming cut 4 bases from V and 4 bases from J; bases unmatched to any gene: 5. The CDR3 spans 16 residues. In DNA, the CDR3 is TGTGCCAGCTCACTGGGACAGGGGGCCTTAAATCAGCCCCAGCATTTT. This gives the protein CASSLGQGALNQPQHF.

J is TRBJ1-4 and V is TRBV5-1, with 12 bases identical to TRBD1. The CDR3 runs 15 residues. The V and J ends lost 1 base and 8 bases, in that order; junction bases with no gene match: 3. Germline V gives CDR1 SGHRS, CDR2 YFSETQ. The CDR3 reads CASSLMGQGAEKLFF. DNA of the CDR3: TGCGCCAGCAGCTTGATGGGACAGGGGGCCGAAAAACTGTTTTTT.

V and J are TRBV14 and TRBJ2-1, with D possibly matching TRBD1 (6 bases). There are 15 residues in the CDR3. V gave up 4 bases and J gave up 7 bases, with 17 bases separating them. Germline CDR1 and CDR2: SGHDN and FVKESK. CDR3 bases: TGTGCCAGCAGCCCACTCCGCAGACAGGAAAATGAGCAGTTCTTC. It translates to CASSPLRRQENEQFF.

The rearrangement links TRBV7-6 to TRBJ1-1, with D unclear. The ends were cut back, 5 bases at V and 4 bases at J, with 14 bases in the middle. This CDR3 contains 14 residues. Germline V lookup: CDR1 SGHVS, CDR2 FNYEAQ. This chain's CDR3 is CASSRGPVGTEAFF. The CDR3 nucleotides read TGTGCCAGCAGCCGAGGACCCGTAGGCACTGAAGCTTTCTTT.

The CDR3 nucleotides are TGTGCCACCAGCAGAGAAACTGTTAGCTGGGACCATAATTCACCCCTCCACTTT. It encodes CATSRETVSWDHNSPLHF. J is TRBJ1-6 and V is TRBV15; possibly TRBD1 for D (5 bases). Trimming removed 0 bases at V and 5 bases at J, with 17 bases between. The length of the CDR3 is 18 residues. Per germline, CDR1 LNHNV and CDR2 YYDKDF (reference sequence).

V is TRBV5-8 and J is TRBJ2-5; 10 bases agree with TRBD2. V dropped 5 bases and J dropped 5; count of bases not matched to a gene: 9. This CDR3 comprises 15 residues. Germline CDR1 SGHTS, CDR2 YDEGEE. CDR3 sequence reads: CASRWSGGAGETQYF. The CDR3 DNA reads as TGTGCCAGCAGGTGGAGCGGGGGGGCCGGCGAGACCCAGTACTTC.

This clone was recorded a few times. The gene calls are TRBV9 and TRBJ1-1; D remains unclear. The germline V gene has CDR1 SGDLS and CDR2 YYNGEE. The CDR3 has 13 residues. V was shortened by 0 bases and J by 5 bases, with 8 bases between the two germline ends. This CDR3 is CASSVDPATEAFF. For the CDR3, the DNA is TGTGCCAGCAGCGTAGACCCCGCGACTGAAGCTTTCTTT.